Given below is one T cell receptor (beta chain) in context. These data come from a study of blood T cell repertoires in COVID-19. As for the study in general: Both acute and convalescent COVID-19 samples were obtained from the United States, Italy and Spain. In each case, the material was cDNA or gDNA derived from T cells, B-cell-depleted T cells, or PBMCs.

Per the study methods: Reference gene primer amplification in the assay estimated nucleated cell counts. Assay: immunoSEQ multiplex PCR; the TCRdb copy retains only in-frame clones and omits some. That table is the source of V, J and clone size, and D and trimming were worked out from the DNA. The sample shows over 250,000 clones, under 90% of them seen only once. V shed 5 bases, J shed 6 bases, and the junction held 2 bases outside the gene matches. From germline, CDR1 is KGHSH and CDR2 LQKENI. This CDR3 region has 13 residues. Material for sequencing was peripheral blood. The rearrangement uses TRBV18 and TRBJ2-1; 9 positions match TRBD1. This TCR came from a man aged 50-59 years with acute or convalescent COVID-19. This chain's CDR3 is CASSKTGGNEQFF. The DNA for the CDR3 is TGTGCCAGCTCAAAGACAGGGGGCAATGAGCAGTTCTTC.